A selection of T cell receptor beta chains follows, all from one sample in a study of T cell repertoires and HLA-DP antigens. For these receptors, no antigen is known. Clones were sequenced by immunoSEQ multiplex PCR, and TCRdb holds only the in-frame ones, with some missing. This table has around 90,000 clones, around nine tenths appearing once. Source material: CD4+ T cells from PBMCs. These receptors originate from a man aged 50-59 years in good health and CMV-seronegative. CDR3s include the opening cysteine and the closing phenylalanine or tryptophan. D genes are given only for firm matches. Expanded clones are given a class, and other clones once, few, many or no size at all.

size: few
J: TRBJ2-5
V: TRBV5-6
D: TRBD1
CDR3: CASSPTGLETQYF
DNA: TGTGCCAGCAGCCCGACAGGGTTAGAGACCCAGTACTTC

size: -
J: TRBJ1-2
V: TRBV5-8
D: -
CDR3: CASSLQVRYGYTF
DNA: TGTGCCAGCAGCTTGCAGGTGCGCTATGGCTACACCTTC

size: -
J: TRBJ1-1
V: TRBV6-1
D: -
CDR3: CASILQQVNTEAFF
DNA: TGTGCCAGCATTCTACAACAGGTGAACACTGAAGCTTTCTTT

size: -
J: TRBJ2-2
V: TRBV7-6
D: -
CDR3: CASSLADNTGELFF
DNA: TGTGCCAGCAGCTTAGCAGATAACACCGGGGAGCTGTTTTTT

size: -
J: TRBJ1-1
V: TRBV29-1
D: -
CDR3: CSVEGNTEAFF
DNA: TGCAGCGTTGAGGGAAACACTGAAGCTTTCTTT

size: -
J: TRBJ2-7
V: TRBV7-9
D: -
CDR3: CASSSAGTRTYEQYF
DNA: TGTGCCAGCAGCTCAGCGGGTACTAGAACCTACGAGCAGTACTTC

size: -
J: TRBJ2-6
V: TRBV20-1
D: -
CDR3: CSAETGNVLTF
DNA: TGCAGTGCCGAGACAGGCAACGTCCTGACTTTC

size: once
J: TRBJ1-4
V: TRBV19
D: TRBD1
CDR3: CASSVSGGKLFF
DNA: TGTGCCAGTAGTGTTTCAGGGGGAAAACTGTTTTTT

size: many
J: TRBJ1-4
V: TRBV27
D: -
CDR3: CASSFQAGEKLFF
DNA: TGTGCCAGCAGTTTCCAGGCGGGTGAAAAACTGTTTTTT

size: -
J: TRBJ2-7
V: TRBV28
D: -
CDR3: CASTGAAYEQYF
DNA: TGTGCCAGCACCGGGGCGGCCTACGAGCAGTACTTC

size: -
J: TRBJ2-3
V: TRBV5-5
D: TRBD2
CDR3: CASSYPGLAGTDTQYF
DNA: TGTGCCAGCAGCTACCCTGGACTAGCGGGCACAGATACGCAGTATTTT

size: -
J: TRBJ2-5
V: TRBV10-3
D: -
CDR3: CAISERGPGETQYF
DNA: TGTGCCATCAGTGAGCGGGGCCCGGGGGAGACCCAGTACTTC

size: -
J: TRBJ2-1
V: TRBV11-1
D: -
CDR3: CASSSYDSSYNEQFF
DNA: TGTGCCAGCAGCTCCTACGACAGCTCCTACAATGAGCAGTTCTTC

size: -
J: TRBJ2-7
V: TRBV7-2
D: -
CDR3: CASSPFFSGTGEQYF
DNA: TGTGCCAGCAGCCCCTTTTTTAGCGGGACAGGCGAGCAGTACTTC

size: -
J: TRBJ2-1
V: TRBV18
D: -
CDR3: CASSTNRVDYNEQFF
DNA: TGTGCCAGCTCGACTAACAGGGTGGACTACAATGAGCAGTTCTTC

size: few
J: TRBJ2-7
V: TRBV14
D: -
CDR3: CASGSLGGQYF
DNA: TGTGCCAGTGGGAGCCTCGGCGGGCAGTACTTC

size: once
J: TRBJ1-1
V: TRBV2
D: TRBD1
CDR3: CASRAPTGSSTEAFF
DNA: TGTGCCAGCAGAGCGCCGACAGGGTCGTCCACTGAAGCTTTCTTT

size: -
J: TRBJ1-5
V: TRBV30
D: -
CDR3: CAWRTGLQPQHF
DNA: TGTGCCTGGAGAACAGGGCTTCAGCCCCAGCATTTT

size: -
J: TRBJ2-5
V: TRBV7-3
D: -
CDR3: CASSSLEGSETQYF
DNA: TGTGCCAGCAGCTCCCTAGAAGGTAGCGAGACCCAGTACTTC

size: -
J: TRBJ1-1
V: TRBV6-6
D: -
CDR3: CASLGQLNTEAFF
DNA: TGTGCCAGCCTCGGACAGCTGAACACTGAAGCTTTCTTT

size: -
J: TRBJ2-5
V: TRBV28
D: -
CDR3: CASRNKLGQGGETQYF
DNA: TGTGCCAGCAGGAACAAACTCGGACAGGGAGGGGAGACCCAGTACTTC

size: -
J: TRBJ2-1
V: TRBV15
D: TRBD2
CDR3: CATSRNSGGASYNEQFF
DNA: TGTGCCACCAGCAGAAATAGCGGGGGGGCCTCCTACAATGAGCAGTTCTTC

size: few
J: TRBJ1-2
V: TRBV16
D: TRBD1
CDR3: CASSQTTGGVTAGYTF
DNA: TGTGCCAGCAGCCAAACGACAGGGGGCGTCACGGCTGGCTACACCTTC

size: -
J: TRBJ1-2
V: TRBV7-9
D: -
CDR3: CASSLSQGNYGYTF
DNA: TGTGCCAGCAGCTTATCCCAAGGAAACTATGGCTACACCTTC

size: -
J: TRBJ1-5
V: TRBV5-6
D: -
CDR3: CASSLGQSNQPQHF
DNA: TGTGCCAGCAGCCTAGGACAGAGCAATCAGCCCCAGCATTTT

size: -
J: TRBJ1-2
V: TRBV5-1
D: TRBD1
CDR3: CASSVPGQSYGYTF
DNA: TGCGCCAGCAGCGTTCCGGGACAGTCCTATGGCTACACCTTC

size: -
J: TRBJ2-5
V: TRBV7-2
D: -
CDR3: CASSLAPMGTQYF
DNA: TGTGCCAGCAGCTTAGCGCCGATGGGGACCCAGTACTTC

size: -
J: TRBJ2-1
V: TRBV4-2
D: TRBD2
CDR3: CASKGASGDNEQFF
DNA: TGTGCCAGCAAAGGGGCTAGCGGGGATAATGAGCAGTTCTTC

size: -
J: TRBJ2-1
V: TRBV5-5
D: -
CDR3: CASSFAGSYNEQFF
DNA: TGTGCCAGCAGCTTTGCCGGCTCCTACAATGAGCAGTTCTTC

size: -
J: TRBJ1-2
V: TRBV4-3
D: -
CDR3: CASSQVGRRGYTF
DNA: TGCGCCAGCAGCCAAGTTGGGCGGCGTGGCTACACCTTC

size: -
J: TRBJ1-5
V: TRBV5-8
D: TRBD1
CDR3: CASSLEAGGGNQPQHF
DNA: TGTGCCAGCAGCTTGGAGGCAGGGGGCGGCAATCAGCCCCAGCATTTT

size: -
J: TRBJ2-7
V: TRBV7-9
D: -
CDR3: CASSLVDIGEQYF
DNA: TGTGCCAGCAGCTTAGTTGACATTGGCGAGCAGTACTTC

size: -
J: TRBJ1-1
V: TRBV19
D: -
CDR3: CASSKNRVNTEAFF
DNA: TGTGCCAGTAGTAAAAACAGGGTGAACACTGAAGCTTTCTTT

size: -
J: TRBJ1-5
V: TRBV6-6
D: -
CDR3: CASRSRATALDPQHF
DNA: TGTGCCAGCCGAAGCCGAGCGACAGCCCTCGATCCCCAGCATTTT

size: -
J: TRBJ2-3
V: TRBV28
D: -
CDR3: CASSWSTSTDTQYF
DNA: TGTGCCAGCAGTTGGAGTACTAGCACAGATACGCAGTATTTT

size: -
J: TRBJ2-1
V: TRBV27
D: -
CDR3: CASSLTGESYNEQFF
DNA: TGTGCCAGCAGTTTAACGGGAGAATCCTACAATGAGCAGTTCTTC

size: -
J: TRBJ1-1
V: TRBV5-8
D: TRBD1
CDR3: CASSLQPTGDTEAFF
DNA: TGTGCCAGCAGCTTGCAGCCGACAGGGGATACTGAAGCTTTCTTT

size: -
J: TRBJ1-6
V: TRBV6-1
D: -
CDR3: CASSDLGGRGYSPLHF
DNA: TGTGCCAGCAGTGATCTGGGGGGGAGGGGCTATTCACCCCTCCACTTT

size: -
J: TRBJ1-1
V: TRBV9
D: -
CDR3: CASSTLMGGNTEAFF
DNA: TGTGCCAGCAGTACCTTGATGGGGGGGAACACTGAAGCTTTCTTT